This TCR beta chain originates from a study of radiation and T cells in renal cell carcinoma. The germline V gene has CDR1 SGDLS and CDR2 YYNGEE. There are 14 residues in the CDR3. V was shortened by 0 bases and J by 6 bases, with 13 bases between the two germline ends. The time point denotes: blood 2 weeks post-SBRT. Stated treatment: 15 Gy SBRT to primary tumor, nephrectomy 4 weeks later. Assay: immunoSEQ multiplex PCR; the TCRdb copy retains only in-frame clones and omits some. This sample yields some 72,000 clones, of which roughly 82% are seen a single time; 5.8% belongs to the top ten. The chain carries TRBV9 and TRBJ2-7; D call uncertain. The input for sequencing was blood, taken from a patient whose treatment included radiotherapy and nephrectomy. The source is a man between 60 and 75 years old with renal cell carcinoma. The CDR3 bases are TGTGCCAGCAGCGTAGACTCCCAAGGTGGCGAGCAGTACTTC. This gives the protein CASSVDSQGGEQYF.